These 24 T cell receptor beta chains were all obtained from the same sample, sequenced in a study of post-analysis software for immune sequencing data. Study-wide results and limits: There were about 5 TRBV segments more frequent in patients than controls, and TRBV5-6, TRBV5-1 and TRBV20-1 were among them.

The antigens these receptors bind are not known. cDNA libraries of TCR beta carried unique molecular identifiers. TCRdb reprocessed the PCR reads via MiXCR and lists one record per CDR3 protein. The sample shows about 400,000 distinct CDR3 sequences, roughly 36% of them seen only once. The sequencing input was blood. The receptors come from a girl between 5 and 17 years old with multiple sclerosis.

The V and J genes are TRBV7-2 and TRBJ2-1; 14 positions match TRBD2. This CDR3 is 17 amino acids long. Unmatched junction bases numbered 11, after V lost 4 bases and J lost 9 bases. Germline V CDR1 and CDR2: SGHTA, FQGNSA. CDR3 in amino acids: CASSSTSGGVRSSEQFF. Written as DNA, the CDR3 is TGTGCCAGCAGCTCGACTAGCGGGGGGGTCAGGTCCAGTGAGCAGTTCTTC.

This clonotype was found a few times. The V gene is TRBV5-1, the J gene TRBJ1-2; D gene uncertain. Trimming took off 2 bases at V and 0 bases at J, with 8 bases between the two ends. The CDR3 runs 14 residues. From germline, CDR1 is SGHRS and CDR2 YFSETQ. CDR3 residues: CASSFEGANYGYTF. The CDR3 nucleotides read TGCGCCAGCAGCTTCGAGGGCGCTAACTATGGCTACACCTTC.

This clonotype turned up a few times. The chain combines TRBV20-1 with TRBJ2-5, with D perhaps assigned TRBD1 or TRBD2 (5 bases each). The CDR3 is 13 residues long. From germline, CDR1 is DFQATT and CDR2 SNEGSKA (reference sequence). Deletions cut 3 bases from V and 4 bases from J, with 12 bases between. The CDR3 spells CSASWDDLETQYF. In nucleotides, the CDR3 is TGCAGTGCTAGTTGGGACGATCTAGAGACCCAGTACTTC.

The V call is TRBV2, the J call TRBJ2-1; D tentatively fits TRBD1 or TRBD2 (5 bases each). Germline loops: CDR1 SNHLY, CDR2 FYNNEI. This CDR3 is 12 amino acids long. Trimming removed 3 bases at V and 14 bases at J, with 14 bases between. CDR3 region: CASSDTGRGKFF. The CDR3 coding sequence is TGTGCCAGCAGTGACACAGGTCGAGGGAAGTTCTTC.

This clonotype was detected a few times. V gene TRBV4-1 combines with J gene TRBJ2-5, with D perhaps assigned TRBD1 or TRBD2 (5 bases each). V was trimmed by 5 bases and J by 1 base, leaving 11 bases between them. The CDR3 has 14 amino acids. Germline lookup yields CDR1 MGHRA and CDR2 YSYEKL. CDR3 loop: CASSSPGTQETQYF. The DNA of the CDR3 is TGCGCCAGCAGCTCTCCCGGGACCCAAGAGACCCAGTACTTC.

This clonotype showed up just a few times. The chain is built from TRBV29-1 and TRBJ2-1; D call uncertain. CDR1 and CDR2 from the germline V gene are SQVTM and ANQGSEA. The CDR3 contains 12 residues. V lost 0 bases and J 3 bases, leaving 3 bases between the germline ends. The CDR3 protein is CSVEDRYNEQFF. Here the CDR3 DNA reads TGCAGCGTTGAAGATCGCTACAATGAGCAGTTCTTC.

A few counts support this clonotype. The chain combines TRBV18 with TRBJ2-5; D unclear. CDR1 is KGHSH and CDR2 is LQKENI in the germline V gene. This CDR3 comprises 14 residues. V lost 6 bases and J lost 3, with 14 bases in between. The CDR3 bases are TGTGCCAGCTCCATGAACCTAAAAGAAGAGACCCAGTACTTC. Translation gives CASSMNLKEETQYF.

This clonotype was found many times. The chain links TRBV5-6 to TRBJ2-1; 14 bases map to TRBD2. This CDR3 is built from 15 residues. The germline CDR1 and CDR2 sequences are SGHDT and YYEEEE. The V segment lost 4 bases and the J segment 7 bases; nucleotides outside the gene matches: 4. CDR3 region: CASSPRTSGGNEQFF. As DNA, the CDR3 is TGTGCCAGCAGCCCTCGGACTAGCGGGGGGAATGAGCAGTTCTTC.

The rearrangement uses TRBV2 and TRBJ1-6, with D tentatively TRBD1 (5 bases). Germline loops: CDR1 SNHLY, CDR2 FYNNEI. Trimming shortened V by 3 bases and J by 6 bases, and 18 bases separated the two germline ends. CDR3 length: 17 amino acids. The CDR3 bases are TGTGCCAGCAGTGATGTGTGGGGCCGTCGGGGTAATTCACCCCTCCACTTT. Protein: CASSDVWGRRGNSPLHF.

As DNA, the CDR3 is TGTGCCAGCAGTGAAAAAATGCGGGAGGGGCGGGCTACCCTTCCCTACGAGCAGTACTTC. Translated: CASSEKMREGRATLPYEQYF. The V gene is TRBV6-1, the J gene TRBJ2-7; 9 nucleotides line up with TRBD2. The CDR3 is 20 residues long. CDR1 is MNHNS and CDR2 is SASEGT in the germline V gene. V shed 2 bases and J 2 bases; nucleotides not matched to a gene: 19.

This clonotype showed up just a few times. V and J are TRBV12-5 and TRBJ2-4, with 7 bases aligning to TRBD2. The J call may not be correct, given that the DNA end is closer to TRBJ2-5. Germline CDR1 LGHNT, CDR2 FRNRAP. This CDR3 has 17 residues. CDR3 loop: CASGTYDQEGGQETQYF. The CDR3 bases are TGTGCTAGTGGTACCTATGATCAGGAGGGAGGGCAAGAGACCCAGTACTTC.

This clonotype was detected a few times. This chain uses TRBV12-3 or TRBV12-4 with TRBJ1-2; 7 nucleotides match TRBD1. This CDR3 has 14 residues. The J segment lost 0 bases and the V segment lost 3 bases, leaving 1 base of the junction unmatched. Here the CDR3 reads CASSFGTANYGYTF. CDR3 coding DNA: TGTGCCAGCAGTTTTGGGACAGCTAACTATGGCTACACCTTC.

This sequence joins TRBV15 and TRBJ1-2; no definite D call. Looked up from germline, CDR1 is LNHNV and CDR2 is YYDKDF (reference sequence). V was cut by 1 base and J by 3 bases, with 9 bases left in between. This CDR3 region has 14 residues. The CDR3, as DNA: TGTGCCACCAGCAGAGTGGTCTCATACTATGGCTACACCTTC. It specifies CATSRVVSYYGYTF.

Here the CDR3 DNA reads TGCAGTGCTAGAGATCAAATTGGTTCTGAGACCCAGTACTTC. This sequence encodes CSARDQIGSETQYF. The chain carries TRBV20-1 and TRBJ2-5, with unresolved D. There are 14 residues in the CDR3. The germline V and J ends were trimmed by 0 bases and 5 bases, with 13 bases remaining between them. Germline V CDR1 and CDR2: DFQATT, SNEGSKA (reference sequence).

This clonotype was seen only a few times. V gene TRBV27 combines with J gene TRBJ1-1, with D perhaps TRBD1 (6 bases). This CDR3 is 13 amino acids long. Germline V gene data show CDR1 as MNHEY and CDR2 as SMNVEV (reference sequence). With 3 bases removed from V and 6 bases from J, the gap between germline ends came to 11 bases. The CDR3 sequence is CASSLQGSAEAFF. The CDR3 DNA reads as TGTGCCAGCAGTTTGCAGGGGAGCGCTGAAGCTTTCTTT.

This rearrangement joins TRBV19 to TRBJ2-1, with 7 bases identical to TRBD1. The junction had 7 bases not matched to a gene; V was cut back by 3 bases and J by 8 bases. CDR1 and CDR2 from the germline V gene are LNHDA and SQIVND (reference sequence). The CDR3 is made up of 14 amino acids. The CDR3 here is CASSMGRGLDEQFF. For the CDR3, the DNA is TGTGCCAGTAGTATGGGCAGGGGGTTAGATGAGCAGTTCTTC.

On this clonotype: One base away lies a much larger clone, so this may be a sequencing read error. The chain carries TRBV25-1 and TRBJ2-5; a possible D gene is TRBD2 (6 bases). CDR3 length: 14 amino acids. Germline CDR1 is MGHDK and CDR2 is SYGVNS. The CDR3 reads CTSSLRGGQETQYF. In DNA, the CDR3 is TGTACCAGCAGCCTACGGGGAGGCCAAGAGACCCAGTACTTC.

This clonotype came up many times. The V call is TRBV15, the J call TRBJ2-7; D may correspond to TRBD1 or TRBD2 (5 bases each). Germline-derived CDR1 and CDR2 are LNHNV and YYDKDF (reference sequence). V was trimmed by 3 bases and J by 2 bases, leaving 14 bases between them. The CDR3 totals 15 residues. DNA of the CDR3: TGTGCCACCAGCAGGAATCGGGACCGGACCTACGAGCAGTACTTC. It translates to CATSRNRDRTYEQYF. The whole variable domain, remainder taken from reference TRBV15 and TRBJ2-7, is DAMVIQNPRYQVTQFGKPVTLSCSQTLNHNVMYWYQQKSSQAPKLLFHYYDKDFNNEADTPDNFQSRRPNTSFCFLDIRSPGLGDTAMYLCATSRNRDRTYEQYFGPGTRLTVT.

Concerning this clonotype: Mismatch with germline at one junction end may stem from a read error. This chain uses TRBV3-1 with TRBJ2-7, with 7 bases aligning to TRBD1. The CDR3 covers 12 residues. CDR1 LGHDT and CDR2 YNNKEL come from the germline V gene (reference sequence). CDR3 DNA sequence: TGTGCCGGCAGGGACAGTCACTACGAGCAGTACTTC. Protein sequence: CAGRDSHYEQYF.

The table lists this clonotype with many counts. This rearrangement joins TRBV20-1 to TRBJ2-7, with D unclear. Germline lookup yields CDR1 DFQATT and CDR2 SNEGSKA (reference sequence). The V and J ends lost 3 bases and 3 bases respectively, with 9 bases between them. This CDR3 is built from 12 residues. The CDR3, as DNA: TGCAGTGCTAGCCGGCAAAACTACGAGCAGTACTTC. Its translation is CSASRQNYEQYF.

Many counts were recorded for this clonotype. The genes are TRBV7-9 and TRBJ2-7; 9 positions match TRBD1. The CDR3 has 15 residues. Germline values: CDR1 SEHNR, CDR2 FQNEAQ (reference sequence). V was pared by 5 bases and J by 2 bases, with 7 bases of the junction left unmatched. This chain's CDR3 is CASSPTGGRPYEQYF. The CDR3, as DNA: TGTGCCAGCAGCCCTACAGGGGGCAGACCCTACGAGCAGTACTTC.

Only a few counts were recorded for this clonotype. The chain combines TRBV7-2 with TRBJ1-1; no clear D. Germline V CDR1 and CDR2: SGHTA, FQGNSA. V dropped 8 bases and J dropped 8 bases, with 18 bases sitting between them. This CDR3 comprises 13 residues. CDR3 loop: CASLGGKMREAFF. CDR3 nucleotides: TGTGCCAGCTTAGGCGGGAAGATGCGGGAAGCTTTCTTT.

The genes are TRBV20-1 and TRBJ2-7, with 7 bases identical to TRBD2. V shed 6 bases and J 0 bases; nucleotides not matched to a gene: 11. From germline, CDR1 is DFQATT and CDR2 SNEGSKA (reference sequence). The CDR3 contains 15 residues. CDR3 in amino acids: CSAHNQRGFSYEQYF. For the CDR3, the DNA is TGCAGTGCGCACAACCAGCGGGGATTCTCCTACGAGCAGTACTTC.

The V and J genes are TRBV10-3 and TRBJ2-5; 8 bases match TRBD1. CDR3 length: 15 residues. The trim removed 6 bases at V and 1 base at J, leaving 7 bases unmatched. Germline lookup yields CDR1 ENHRY and CDR2 SYGVKD. In DNA, the CDR3 is TGTGCCATCAGGGAAGACAGGGGATCCCAAGAGACCCAGTACTTC. Amino acid sequence: CAIREDRGSQETQYF.